This T cell receptor (beta chain) was captured by sequencing in a study of blood T cell repertoires in COVID-19 (dated by TCRdb to 2020 to 2021). Describing the broader study: Samples covering the acute and convalescent phases of COVID-19 were provided by collaborators in the United States, Italy and Spain. The prospective study material was composed of cDNA or gDNA derived from T cells, B-cell-depleted T cells, or PBMCs. Subjects who had been exposed to COVID-19, were actively infected with it, or had recovered from it provided the deeply sampled blood TCRbeta repertoires that made up the dataset. The repertoires were released in a freely available public database meant as a resource for research on the immune response to SARS-CoV-2. Samples came from the ongoing ImmuneRACE study (first 160 participants) plus 1,254 subjects from 6 global collaborators. A de-identified subject ID, COVID-19 status, age in years and sex were almost always included in the sample metadata. Where available, HLA class I and class II types were taken from metadata supplied by the sample provider and were not determined by assay-based typing.

TCRbeta CDR3 regions were amplified from genomic DNA by means of the immunoSEQ Assay, a bias-controlled multiplex PCR. As for the original processing: The number of nucleated cells in each sample was estimated from the amplification of reference gene primers within the assay. Sequence reads were collapsed and filtered to measure the absolute abundance of every unique TCRbeta CDR3 rearrangement. Productive Simpson clonality was computed per sample as the square root of Simpson's diversity index over productive rearrangements. What TCRdb holds here is the immuneACCESS table cut down to in-frame rearrangements. Part of the clones is not present; checked against another copy, under half of the missing clones reflect an unresolved V gene, and the others are unexplained. That table supplies the V and J calls and clone size; D and trimming were determined from the DNA. This sample is represented by some 120,000 clones; more than 80% of them were singletons. About 10% of the sample rests with the top ten.

Relative to germline, V is 3 bases shorter and J is 4 bases shorter, with 9 bases between their ends. The CDR3 starts with the cysteine, ends with the phenylalanine, and has 13 residues. CDR3 DNA only is kept here, 39 bases in frame from base 1. The CDR1 and CDR2 encoded by the germline V gene (reference sequence) are LGHDT and YNNKEL. The collaborating institutions used their own protocols to collect whole blood in K2EDTA tubes. Collaborator samples were shipped for TCRbeta analysis as frozen whole blood, isolated PBMCs, or DNA extracted from either sample type. Overall results and qualifications from the work: The quantity of clinical and demographic metadata differed by source and by participant and was supplied without curation.

A remark on this clone: The antigen it binds to is not known. It has no much larger one-base neighbor in the sample; base qualities were not kept.

Sequencing used peripheral blood. This chain is built from TRBV3-1 (or the pseudogene TRBV3-2) and TRBJ1-2; the D gene is possibly TRBD1, with 6 bases matching. The sequence derives from a human donor in a cohort sampled during active COVID-19. DNA sequence: TGTGCCAGCAGCCAGGGGGCCGGCTATGGCTACACCTTC. Its protein reads: CASSQGAGYGYTF.